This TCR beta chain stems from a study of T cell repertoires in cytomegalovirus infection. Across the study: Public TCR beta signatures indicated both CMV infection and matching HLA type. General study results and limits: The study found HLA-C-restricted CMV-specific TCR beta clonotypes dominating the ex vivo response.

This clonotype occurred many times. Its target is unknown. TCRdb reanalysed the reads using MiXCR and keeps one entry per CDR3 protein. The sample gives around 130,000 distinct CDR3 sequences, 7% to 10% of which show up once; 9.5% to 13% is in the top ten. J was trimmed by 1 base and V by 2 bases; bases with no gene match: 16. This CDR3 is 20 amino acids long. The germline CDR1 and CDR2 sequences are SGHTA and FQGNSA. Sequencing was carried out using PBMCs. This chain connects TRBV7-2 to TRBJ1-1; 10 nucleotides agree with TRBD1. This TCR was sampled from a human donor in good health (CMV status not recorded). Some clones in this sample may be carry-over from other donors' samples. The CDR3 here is CASSLIPPGTGDAWNTEAFF. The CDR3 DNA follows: TGTGCCAGCAGCTTAATCCCCCCCGGGACAGGGGACGCGTGGAACACTGAAGCTTTCTTT.